This entry lists 20 T cell receptor beta chains sequenced from one sample in a study of blood T cell repertoires in COVID-19. Sequenced by immunoSEQ multiplex PCR; TCRdb stores in-frame clones only, minus some. The profile shows fewer than 500,000 clones, around 88% of them singletons. Sequenced material: peripheral blood. The receptors stem from a woman between 25 and 40 years old with acute or convalescent COVID-19.

This chain joins TRBV5-8 and TRBJ1-6, with D uncertain. The CDR3 sequence is 11 residues long. The V gene lost 4 bases and the J gene lost 13 bases, with 9 bases spanning the gap. Germline V gives CDR1 SGHTS, CDR2 YDEGEE. The chain's CDR3 is CASSPFPPLHF. In DNA form, the CDR3 reads TGTGCCAGCAGCCCGTTTCCGCCCCTCCACTTT. The full variable domain, completed using reference TRBV5-8 and TRBJ1-6, is EAGVTQSPTHLIKTRGQQATLRCSPISGHTSVYWYQQALGLGLQFLLWYDEGEERNRGNFPPRFSGRQFPNYSSELNVNALELEDSALYLCASSPFPPLHFGNGTRLTVT.

The CDR3 coding sequence is TGCGCCTCGAGCCGGGAACCCTACACCTACGAGCAGTACTTC. Its translation: CASSREPYTYEQYF. This chain joins TRBV10-1 and TRBJ2-7, with D tentatively TRBD2 (5 bases). V was shortened by 11 bases and J by 2 bases, with 19 bases between the two germline ends. The CDR3 is 14 amino acids. Germline V gene data show CDR1 as WNHNN and CDR2 as SYGVQD (reference sequence).

The rearrangement uses TRBV6-1 and TRBJ1-6, with no clear D. In germline, CDR1 is MNHNS, CDR2 SASEGT. V was cut by 5 bases and J by 7 bases, with 9 bases left in between. The CDR3 runs to 13 residues. The CDR3: CASSSLSNSPLHF. Here the CDR3 DNA reads TGTGCCAGCAGTAGCCTATCCAATTCACCCCTCCACTTT.

The table lists this clone with a count of one. CDR3 amino acids: CASTPGGSGNTIYF. DNA for the CDR3: TGTGCCAGCACCCCCGGGGGGTCTGGAAACACCATATATTTT. The chain is built from TRBV9 and TRBJ1-3; D perhaps matches TRBD1 (5 bases). The CDR3 extends over 14 amino acids. Germline V gene data show CDR1 as SGDLS and CDR2 as YYNGEE. V shed 6 bases and J shed 1 base, with 11 bases lying between them.

This clone appeared a single time. The CDR3: CASSLTTGEQYF. The CDR3 DNA reads as TGTGCCAGCAGCCTCACGACGGGCGAGCAGTACTTC. The chain carries TRBV7-9 and TRBJ2-7; the D is unclear. V was clipped by 5 bases and J by 6 bases, with 11 bases between them. Germline V gene sequence: CDR1 SEHNR, CDR2 FQNEAQ (reference sequence). This CDR3 region has 12 residues.

This clone was detected once. The CDR3 DNA follows: TGTGCCTCAAACCCCTCGGTGGGCGGGGGCACTGAAGCTTTCTTT. It translates to CASNPSVGGGTEAFF. The chain employs TRBV19 and TRBJ1-1, with a weak D call TRBD1 (5 bases). This CDR3 contains 15 residues. The V gene's germline CDR1 is LNHDA and CDR2 SQIVND (reference sequence). Trimming took 11 bases from V and 4 from J, leaving 23 bases between them.

This chain uses TRBV15 with TRBJ1-2; TRBD1 might be the D (5 bases). The V and J ends lost 0 bases and 8 bases respectively, with 16 bases between them. The CDR3 length is 15 residues. Germline V CDR1 and CDR2: LNHNV, YYDKDF (reference sequence). This CDR3 reads CATSRDQGGSQGYTF. The DNA for the CDR3 is TGTGCCACCAGCAGAGATCAGGGAGGCAGCCAAGGCTACACCTTC.

V is TRBV29-1 and J is TRBJ2-2; TRBD1 matches 7 bases. The CDR3 covers 17 residues. Germline V CDR1 and CDR2: SQVTM, ANQGSEA. V lost 5 bases to trimming and J lost 0 bases; unmatched junction nucleotides: 12. In DNA, the CDR3 is TGCAGCGTTAGGGGGCAGGGGCGTTCCCCGAACACCGGGGAGCTGTTTTTT. It encodes CSVRGQGRSPNTGELFF.

This chain uses TRBV19 with TRBJ2-1, with D perhaps TRBD2 (6 bases). Germline V gene lookup returns CDR1 LNHDA and CDR2 SQIVND (reference sequence). The length of the CDR3 is 16 residues. The V and J ends lost 2 bases and 8 bases respectively, with 19 bases between them. CDR3 sequence reads: CASSILAAEGLYEQFF. For the CDR3, the DNA is TGTGCCAGTAGTATATTAGCGGCAGAGGGACTCTATGAGCAGTTCTTC.

CDR3 nucleotides: TGCGCCAGCAGCTGGGGGGACAGAAATCGGCAAGAGACCCAGTACTTC. Translated: CASSWGDRNRQETQYF. The chain links TRBV5-1 to TRBJ2-5; TRBD1 might be the D (7 bases). Germline V gene lookup returns CDR1 SGHRS and CDR2 YFSETQ. Trimming removed 3 bases at V and 2 bases at J, with 17 bases between. CDR3 length: 16 amino acids.

The chain employs TRBV2 and TRBJ1-3; D possibly corresponds to TRBD1 (5 bases). V was pared by 6 bases and J by 4 bases, with 7 bases between. There are 12 residues in the CDR3. CDR1 is SNHLY and CDR2 is FYNNEI in the germline V gene. CDR3 in amino acids: CASSNRGNTIYF. CDR3 bases: TGTGCCAGCAGCAACAGGGGAAACACCATATATTTT.

This chain joins TRBV18 and TRBJ1-3, with no clear D. Trimming stripped 2 bases from V and 1 base from J, with 18 bases between. In germline, CDR1 is KGHSH, CDR2 LQKENI. The CDR3 has 18 amino acids. CDR3: CASSPSPLITPSGNTIYF. The CDR3 DNA is TGTGCCAGCTCACCATCACCACTCATAACCCCTTCTGGAAACACCATATATTTT.

This clone was seen once. V gene TRBV19 combines with J gene TRBJ2-1; TRBD2 agrees at 15 bases. Germline V gene sequence: CDR1 LNHDA, CDR2 SQIVND (reference sequence). The CDR3 has 18 amino acids. After removal of 5 bases from V and 0 bases from J, the junction contained 5 bases not matched to a gene. CDR3 coding DNA: TGTGCCAGTAGTCCGGGACTAGCGGGGGGAAGCTCCTACAATGAGCAGTTCTTC. Residues: CASSPGLAGGSSYNEQFF.

J is TRBJ1-4 and V is TRBV4-1; D uncertain. The CDR3 extends over 16 amino acids. V lost 0 bases and J lost 4, with 12 bases in between. Germline-derived CDR1 and CDR2 are MGHRA and YSYEKL. The CDR3 region has the DNA TGCGCCAGCAGCCAAGATCTCGGCAGACTTAATGAAAAACTGTTTTTT. It translates to CASSQDLGRLNEKLFF.

CDR3 DNA: TGTGCCAGCAGCCGGGGACAGGTTCGATCACCCCTCCACTTT. Its translation: CASSRGQVRSPLHF. The chain joins TRBV6-6 to TRBJ1-6, with TRBD1 matching over 8 bases. CDR1 is MNHNY and CDR2 is SVGAGI in the germline V gene (reference sequence). After removal of 6 bases from V and 10 bases from J, the junction contained 8 bases not matched to a gene. This CDR3 is built from 14 residues.

This chain connects TRBV2 to TRBJ2-6, with TRBD1 matching over 8 bases. V gave up 7 bases and J gave up 3 bases; unmatched junction bases: 5. This CDR3 has 15 residues. Germline V lookup: CDR1 SNHLY, CDR2 FYNNEI. The CDR3 sequence is CASTVDRVGANVLTF. Written as DNA, the CDR3 is TGTGCCAGCACCGTGGACAGGGTTGGGGCCAACGTCCTGACTTTC.

This clone has a handful of counts. The chain joins TRBV2 to TRBJ2-5; the D gene is possibly TRBD1 (7 bases). This CDR3 comprises 13 residues. V lost 7 bases and J lost 5, with 14 bases in between. CDR1 is SNHLY, CDR2 FYNNEI, per germline. In DNA, the CDR3 is TGTGCCAGCATGGTCAGGGGGGAGGAGACCCAGTACTTC. Amino acids: CASMVRGEETQYF.

V usage is TRBV12-5 and J usage is TRBJ2-7; 9 nucleotides line up with TRBD1. Germline-derived CDR1 and CDR2 are LGHNT and FRNRAP. There are 15 residues in the CDR3. V shed 1 base and J 3 bases; nucleotides not matched to a gene: 4. The DNA for the CDR3 is TGTGCTAGTGGTTTGGGGCCGGGACAGGGCTACGAGCAGTACTTC. Translation gives CASGLGPGQGYEQYF.

The rearrangement links TRBV28 to TRBJ2-7, with D perhaps TRBD1 (6 bases). The CDR3 contains 12 residues. CDR1 is MDHEN and CDR2 is SYDVKM in the germline V gene. The V end lost 3 bases, the J end lost 5 bases, and 8 bases lay between the germline ends. The CDR3 sequence: CASSLRGNEQYF. In DNA form, the CDR3 reads TGTGCCAGCAGTTTGAGGGGGAACGAGCAGTACTTC.

The V and J genes are TRBV4-1 and TRBJ1-5; TRBD1 matches 7 bases. The length of the CDR3 is 15 residues. In germline, CDR1 is MGHRA, CDR2 YSYEKL. V lost 0 bases to trimming and J lost 6 bases; unmatched junction nucleotides: 5. The CDR3 DNA reads TGCGCCAGCAGCCAAGATCCAGGGGGTATTCAGCCCCAGCATTTT. Protein sequence: CASSQDPGGIQPQHF.